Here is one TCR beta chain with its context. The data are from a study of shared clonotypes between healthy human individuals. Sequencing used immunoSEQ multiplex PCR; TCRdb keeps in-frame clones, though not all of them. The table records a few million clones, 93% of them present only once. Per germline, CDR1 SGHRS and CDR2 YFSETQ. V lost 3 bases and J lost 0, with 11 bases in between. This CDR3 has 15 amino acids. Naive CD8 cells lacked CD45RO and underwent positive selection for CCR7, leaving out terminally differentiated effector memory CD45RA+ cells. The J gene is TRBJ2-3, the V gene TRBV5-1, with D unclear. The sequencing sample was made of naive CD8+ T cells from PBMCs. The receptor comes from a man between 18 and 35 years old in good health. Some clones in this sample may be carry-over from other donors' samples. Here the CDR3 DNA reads TGCGCCAGCAGCTCCTCCACTACTAGCACAGATACGCAGTATTTT. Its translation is CASSSSTTSTDTQYF.